This is a list of T cell receptor beta chains from one sample in a study of shared clonotypes between healthy human individuals. Sequenced by immunoSEQ multiplex PCR; TCRdb stores in-frame clones only, minus some. The table records 2 million to 3 million clones, 90% to 95% of them present only once. Input material: naive CD4+ T cells sorted from blood. All receptors come from a man between 18 and 29 years old in good health. CDR3s include the opening cysteine and the closing phenylalanine or tryptophan. Each record gives: D gene, V gene, J gene, clone size, CDR3 DNA, CDR3 protein. The D gene is left open where the match is weak. Clone size is given for some rows only: seen once, a few or many times, or a class if the clone is expanded.

>TRBD1|TRBV6-1|TRBJ1-2|NA
TGTGCCAGCAAGCAGGGGGGCCTTTTTTATGGCTACACCTTC
CASKQGGLFYGYTF
>NA|TRBV30|TRBJ1-1|NA
TGTGCCTGGAGTATGGGGGAGAGGAACGGGAACACTGAAGCTTTCTTT
CAWSMGERNGNTEAFF
>NA|TRBV19|TRBJ2-7|NA
TGTGCCAGTAGTGCCGGGACGTTAACCTACGAGCAGTACTTC
CASSAGTLTYEQYF
>NA|TRBV5-4|TRBJ2-2|NA
TGTGCCAGCAGCTTGGCCGGGCGGAGGACGAACACCGGGGAGCTGTTTTTT
CASSLAGRRTNTGELFF
>NA|TRBV13|TRBJ2-2|NA
TGTGCCAGCACCTCCGAGACCGGGGAGCTGTTTTTT
CASTSETGELFF
>NA|TRBV10-1|TRBJ1-1|NA
TGCGCCAGCAGTGAGCGGGGGAACACTGAAGCTTTCTTT
CASSERGNTEAFF
>NA|TRBV30|TRBJ1-5|NA
TGTGCCTGGAGTGGAGGGGGCAATCAGCCCCAGCATTTT
CAWSGGGNQPQHF
>NA|TRBV7-2|TRBJ2-3|once
TGTGCCAGCAGCTCTGTCGTCCCAGATACGCAGTATTTT
CASSSVVPDTQYF
>TRBD2|TRBV19|TRBJ2-1|NA
TGTGCCAGTAGTATAGACCTACTAGCGGGAGGGACACAAGAGCAGTTCTTC
CASSIDLLAGGTQEQFF
>NA|TRBV12-5|TRBJ2-3|NA
TGTGCTAGTGGTAACACAGATACGCAGTATTTT
CASGNTDTQYF
>NA|TRBV6-1|TRBJ1-2|once
TGTGCCAGCCGGGCAGGGAACTATGGCTACACCTTC
CASRAGNYGYTF
>NA|TRBV27|TRBJ2-5|NA
TGTGCCAGCATAATTACACGGGCTTTTCAAGAGACCCAGTACTTC
CASIITRAFQETQYF
>TRBD2|TRBV5-4|TRBJ2-5|NA
TGTGCCAGCAGCTGGGGACTAGAAGAGACCCAGTACTTC
CASSWGLEETQYF
>NA|TRBV6-6|TRBJ1-5|NA
TGTGCCAGCAGTTACTCGAGGGGTATTAGCAATCAGCCCCAGCATTTT
CASSYSRGISNQPQHF
>NA|TRBV5-1|TRBJ2-1|NA
TGCGCCAGCAGCGTGGGCAACTACAATGAGCAGTTCTTC
CASSVGNYNEQFF
>NA|TRBV5-4|TRBJ2-7|NA
TGTGCCAGCAGCTTGGCGACTACCTACGAGCAGTACTTC
CASSLATTYEQYF
>TRBD2|TRBV7-9|TRBJ2-3|NA
TGTGCCAGCAGCTTTACTAGCGGGGGGTCAGATACGCAGTATTTT
CASSFTSGGSDTQYF
>NA|TRBV2|TRBJ2-1|NA
TGTGCCAGCAGTGAAGTTAGTGAGCAGTTCTTC
CASSEVSEQFF
>NA|TRBV18|TRBJ1-4|NA
TGTGCCAGCTCGTCCTCGGCAGGGCTTGGAGAAAAACTGTTTTTT
CASSSSAGLGEKLFF
>NA|TRBV19|TRBJ1-1|NA
TGTGCCAGTAGTATAGAACAGGGAAGATTCACTGAAGCTTTCTTT
CASSIEQGRFTEAFF
>NA|TRBV6-5|TRBJ1-3|NA
TGTGCCGGGGGGTCTGGAAACACCATATATTTT
CAGGSGNTIYF
>NA|TRBV5-1|TRBJ2-7|once
TGCGCCAGCACCGAAGCCCCGAATTACGAGCAGTACTTC
CASTEAPNYEQYF
>NA|TRBV2|TRBJ1-5|NA
TGTGCCAGCAGTGGGACATGGTTAAACCTTCAGCATTTT
CASSGTWLNLQHF
>NA|TRBV5-1|TRBJ2-7|NA
TGCGCCAGCAGCTTGGAACAGGTGCTCTACGAGCAGTACTTC
CASSLEQVLYEQYF